This paragraph covers one T cell receptor beta chain sequence. Its antigen is not known. Germline trimming cut 2 bases from V and 7 bases from J; bases unmatched to any gene: 5. The CDR3 is 14 residues long. The germline gives CDR1 SGHNT, CDR2 YYREEE (reference sequence). The data originate from a study of shared clonotypes between healthy human individuals. Study-level points and caveats: Only blood samples were collected, and tissue repertoires likely differ.

DNA at roughly 0.2 ug, about 30,000 T cell genomes, went into sorted-subset replicate PCRs. This table comes from immunoSEQ multiplex PCR, and its TCRdb copy is limited to in-frame clones, with some not included. The table has about 1.1 million clones, approximately 80% seen once; the top ten hold 0.5% to 0.65%. This TCR was recovered from a man aged 18 to 35 in good health. Some clones in this sample may be carry-over from other donors' samples. The gene calls are TRBV5-4 and TRBJ2-7; 11 nucleotides match TRBD2. Sequenced material: memory CD4+ T cells from PBMCs. The subset is: CD45RA-negative fraction. For the CDR3, the DNA is TGTGCCAGCAGCTTTTCTAGCGGGGGGAGGGAGCAGTACTTC. Its translation: CASSFSSGGREQYF.